Below are 25 T cell receptor beta chains sequenced from a single sample in a study of shared clonotypes between healthy human individuals. Only in-frame clones appear in the TCRdb table, and some are missing; sequencing was by immunoSEQ multiplex PCR. The table shows 550,000 to 800,000 clones, with around two thirds occurring only once. The sequencing sample was made of memory CD4+ T cells sorted from blood. Subset meaning: CD45RA-negative fraction. The receptors were gathered from a woman in her thirties in good health.

The chain joins TRBV11-2 to TRBJ2-3; D remains unclear. The CDR3 spans 12 residues. The V and J ends lost 6 bases and 4 bases respectively, with 8 bases between them. Germline CDR1 reads SGHAT; CDR2 reads FQNNGV. CDR3 protein: CASSPKADTQYF. The CDR3 nucleotides are TGTGCCAGCAGTCCGAAGGCAGATACGCAGTATTTT.

As concerns this clone: The junction shows a germline mismatch at one end, possibly a read error. The chain links TRBV9 to TRBJ2-7, with 7 positions matching TRBD1. The CDR3 is 12 residues long. Germline loops: CDR1 SGDLS, CDR2 YYNGEE. For the CDR3, the DNA is TGCCAGGACAGGCTGGGGCCCTACGAGCAGTACTTC. Translated: CQDRLGPYEQYF.

The CDR3 DNA follows: TGTGCCAGCAGCCACCGGGACTCGGGCTGGGAGACCCAGTACTTC. Its translation: CASSHRDSGWETQYF. This chain connects TRBV9 to TRBJ2-5; D may be TRBD2 (6 bases). V lost 4 bases and J lost 5, with 18 bases in between. The CDR3 covers 15 residues. The germline V gene has CDR1 SGDLS and CDR2 YYNGEE.

Only a few counts were recorded for this clone. The chain recombines TRBV7-2 with TRBJ1-1; the D is unclear. Germline assignment: CDR1 SGHTA and CDR2 FQGNSA. This CDR3 spans 13 amino acids. The germline V and J ends were trimmed by 7 bases and 3 bases, with 12 bases remaining between them. The DNA of the CDR3 is TGTGCCAGCAACATACAGAGGGACACTGAAGCTTTCTTT. Translation gives CASNIQRDTEAFF.

This clone was detected only a few times. The chain employs TRBV28 and TRBJ2-1, with TRBD2 as a possible D gene (5 bases). Trimming shortened V by 8 bases and J by 0 bases, and 20 bases separated the two germline ends. The CDR3 is made up of 17 amino acids. Germline V CDR1 and CDR2: MDHEN, SYDVKM. The CDR3 DNA sequence: TGTGCCAGCTCCCCACTAGGTATGATGAGCTCCTACAATGAGCAGTTCTTC. Amino acid sequence: CASSPLGMMSSYNEQFF.

The chain links TRBV27 to TRBJ1-2; a weak D match, TRBD1 (5 bases). The V end lost 3 bases, the J end lost 0 bases, and 14 bases lay between the germline ends. This CDR3 has 16 residues. In germline, CDR1 is MNHEY, CDR2 SMNVEV (reference sequence). CDR3 in DNA: TGTGCCAGCAGTTTGGCAAGGGACCTAGCTAACTATGGCTACACCTTC. Translation: CASSLARDLANYGYTF.

The sample holds a few counts of this clone. J is TRBJ2-2 and V is TRBV19; D gene uncertain. Trimming removed 2 bases at V and 6 bases at J, with 7 bases between. CDR3 length: 13 residues. Per the germline V gene, CDR1 is LNHDA and CDR2 is SQIVND (reference sequence). The chain's CDR3 is CASSISVSGELFF. The CDR3 DNA reads TGTGCCAGTAGTATATCAGTCTCCGGGGAGCTGTTTTTT.

This clone was observed a few times. Relative to the germline gene, one junction end is altered; a read error may explain this. V usage is TRBV29-1 and J usage is TRBJ2-4; D not resolved. The CDR3 is made up of 13 amino acids. Germline lookup yields CDR1 SQVTM and CDR2 ANQGSEA. CDR3 loop: CSAEAGTQNIQYF. CDR3 DNA sequence: TGCAGCGCTGAAGCCGGAACACAAAACATTCAGTACTTC. Complete variable domain (other parts from reference TRBV29-1 and TRBJ2-4): SAVISQKPSRDICQRGTSLTIQCQVDSQVTMMFWYRQQPGQSLTLIATANQGSEATYESGFVIDKFPISRPNLTFSTLTVSNMSPEDSSIYLCSAEAGTQNIQYFGAGTRLSVL.

This clone was counted a few times. The DNA for the CDR3 is TGTGCCAGCTCACCGGGAGGAATTGAAGCTTTCTTT. Its protein is CASSPGGIEAFF. This chain connects TRBV18 to TRBJ1-1; D call uncertain. The CDR3 loop spans 12 amino acids. V was shortened by 3 bases and J by 7 bases, with 9 bases between the two germline ends. The germline gives CDR1 KGHSH, CDR2 LQKENI.

The V call is TRBV7-2, the J call TRBJ2-5; 13 bases are shared with TRBD2. The CDR3 spans 17 residues. Germline assignment: CDR1 SGHTA and CDR2 FQGNSA. The V and J ends lost 4 bases and 6 bases, in that order; junction bases with no gene match: 11. CDR3: CASSSSLTSGRTKTQYF. In nucleotides, the CDR3 is TGTGCCAGCAGCTCCTCCTTGACTAGCGGGAGGACGAAGACCCAGTACTTC.

The chain links TRBV27 to TRBJ2-7; weak D call: TRBD1 (6 bases). This CDR3 region has 14 residues. Germline V gene data show CDR1 as MNHEY and CDR2 as SMNVEV (reference sequence). Trimming removed 5 bases from V and 4 bases from J, with 15 bases in between. The CDR3 DNA sequence: TGTGCCAGCAGTCCAACAGGGACCATTTACGAGCAGTACTTC. Its translation is CASSPTGTIYEQYF.

This clone was seen once. The chain joins TRBV5-1 to TRBJ2-7, with 7 bases aligning to TRBD2. The V segment lost 4 bases and the J segment 7 bases; nucleotides outside the gene matches: 8. Germline CDR1 is SGHRS and CDR2 is YFSETQ. The CDR3 loop spans 13 amino acids. The CDR3 DNA reads TGCGCCAGCAGCACGTGGCCAGCGGGGGAGCAGTACTTC. It encodes CASSTWPAGEQYF.

This clone was counted at least ten times. V gene TRBV11-3 combines with J gene TRBJ2-5, with D uncertain. The V gene's germline CDR1 is SGHNT and CDR2 YENEEA. The CDR3 is made up of 14 amino acids. V lost 1 base, J lost 5 bases, and 11 bases lay in between. This CDR3 reads CASSLVLEPETQYF. The DNA of the CDR3 is TGTGCCAGCAGCTTAGTGTTAGAACCTGAGACCCAGTACTTC. Full variable domain (missing parts from reference TRBV11-3 and TRBJ2-5): EAGVVQSPRYKIIEKKQPVAFWCNPISGHNTLYWYLQNLGQGPELLIRYENEEAVDDSQLPKDRFSAERLKGVDSTLKIQPAELGDSAVYLCASSLVLEPETQYFGPGTRLLVL.

J is TRBJ1-1 and V is TRBV11-2; no clear D. Germline CDR1 is SGHAT and CDR2 is FQNNGV. The CDR3 sequence is 13 residues long. V lost 0 bases and J 8 bases, leaving 10 bases between the germline ends. The CDR3 reads CASSLDRFGEAFF. The CDR3 DNA follows: TGTGCCAGCAGCTTAGATCGGTTCGGGGAAGCTTTCTTT.

The table lists this clone with a few counts. The chain is built from TRBV6-6 and TRBJ1-2, with D uncertain. The CDR3 consists of 11 residues. V was clipped by 6 bases and J by 1 base, with 3 bases between them. Germline V lookup: CDR1 MNHNY, CDR2 SVGAGI (reference sequence). In DNA form, the CDR3 reads TGTGCCAGCAGGGTTAACTATGGCTACACCTTC. The encoded protein is CASRVNYGYTF.

The chain is built from TRBV6-1 and TRBJ2-1; D possibly corresponds to TRBD1 (6 bases). The V end lost 5 bases, the J end lost 9 bases, and 14 bases lay between the germline ends. CDR3 length: 13 amino acids. CDR1 MNHNS and CDR2 SASEGT come from the germline V gene. The CDR3 loop is CASSIRQAGEQFF. The CDR3 DNA reads as TGTGCCAGCAGTATTCGACAGGCGGGTGAGCAGTTCTTC.

This rearrangement joins TRBV6-6 to TRBJ2-3; 13 nucleotides agree with TRBD2. The CDR3 consists of 16 residues. Trimming took 5 bases from V and 4 from J; bases not matched to a gene: 6. In germline, CDR1 is MNHNY, CDR2 SVGAGI (reference sequence). The CDR3 protein is CASSTGLAGVPDTQYF. The DNA for the CDR3 is TGTGCCAGCAGTACCGGACTAGCGGGAGTGCCAGATACGCAGTATTTT.

The V and J genes are TRBV5-1 and TRBJ2-5; perhaps D is TRBD1 or TRBD2 (5 bases each). This CDR3 region has 14 residues. V shed 4 bases and J shed 2 bases, with 12 bases lying between them. CDR1 and CDR2 (germline): SGHRS, YFSETQ. The CDR3 DNA follows: TGCGCCAGCAGCACAACCGGGGCTCAAGAGACCCAGTACTTC. Its protein is CASSTTGAQETQYF.

This clone was seen at least ten times. This chain uses TRBV5-1 with TRBJ2-3; D is undetermined. V was shortened by 2 bases and J by 11 bases, with 12 bases between the two germline ends. This CDR3 is built from 12 residues. Per the germline V gene, CDR1 is SGHRS and CDR2 is YFSETQ. The chain's CDR3 is CASSLSFDGQYF. As DNA, the CDR3 is TGCGCCAGCAGCTTATCGTTCGATGGGCAGTATTTT.

Only one count was recorded for this clone. It may be a read error: a sequence one base away is much more abundant. The same CDR3 can be traced to other DNA sequences in this sample. The V call is TRBV5-1, the J call TRBJ1-3; TRBD1 might be the D (6 bases). This CDR3 is 14 amino acids long. Germline V gives CDR1 SGHRS, CDR2 YFSETQ. V lost 3 bases and J 1 base, leaving 8 bases between the germline ends. The CDR3 loop is CASSSGTSGNTIYF. CDR3 nucleotides: TGCGCCAGCAGCTCCGGGACATCTGGAAACACCATATATTTT.

CDR3 coding DNA: TGTGCCAGCTCGCCTCAAGCGGGATCTAACTATGGCTACACCTTC. This codes for CASSPQAGSNYGYTF. The rearrangement uses TRBV18 and TRBJ1-2; D gene uncertain. V was trimmed by 6 bases and J by 0 bases, leaving 14 bases between them. The CDR3 spans 15 residues. The germline gives CDR1 KGHSH, CDR2 LQKENI.

The rearrangement joins TRBV13 to TRBJ1-1; 9 nucleotides match TRBD1. J gave up 2 bases and V 5 bases, and 9 bases lay outside the gene matches. Germline V gene sequence: CDR1 PRHDT, CDR2 FYEKMQ (reference sequence). The CDR3 covers 16 residues. CDR3 loop: CASSPTSTGGNTEAFF. The CDR3 DNA reads as TGTGCCAGCAGCCCCACCTCGACAGGGGGAAACACTGAAGCTTTCTTT. Based on the CDR3 plus reference TRBV13 and TRBJ1-1, the full variable domain is AAGVIQSPRHLIKEKRETATLKCYPIPRHDTVYWYQQGPGQDPQFLISFYEKMQSDKGSIPDRFSAQQFSDYHSELNMSSLELGDSALYFCASSPTSTGGNTEAFFGQGTRLTVV.

V is TRBV28 and J is TRBJ1-2, with 7 bases fitting TRBD1. The CDR3 totals 15 residues. Trimming at V came to 4 bases and at J to 2 bases, leaving 7 bases not matched to a gene. Germline V CDR1 and CDR2: MDHEN, SYDVKM. The DNA of the CDR3 is TGTGCCAGCAGTTCCCCGGACAGGAAGAACTATGGCTACACCTTC. Protein product: CASSSPDRKNYGYTF.

This clone came up a few times. This chain connects TRBV30 to TRBJ2-3; D gene unclear. Between the trimmed V and J ends, which lost 0 bases and 5 bases, there was a span of 3 bases. CDR3 length: 11 residues. In germline, CDR1 is GTSNPN, CDR2 SVGIG (reference sequence). The CDR3 sequence is CAWSVVDTQYF. The CDR3 DNA reads as TGTGCCTGGAGTGTCGTAGATACGCAGTATTTT.

V usage is TRBV4-1 and J usage is TRBJ2-3, with 7 nucleotides matching TRBD2. The trim removed 0 bases at V and 5 bases at J, leaving 8 bases unmatched. The CDR3 covers 16 residues. Germline V gene data show CDR1 as MGHRA and CDR2 as YSYEKL. The CDR3 nucleotides are TGCGCCAGCAGCCAAGATGGGGGGAGGGCCCTAGATACGCAGTATTTT. Protein: CASSQDGGRALDTQYF.